Here is one T cell receptor (beta chain) with its context. This clone showed up many times. The target of this receptor is not known. No base qualities exist here, and no much larger clone lies one base off it. The donors were healthy, HIV-negative adults with no recently reported acute infections or vaccinations. Every donor was a Caucasian adult residing in Nashville, Tennessee, USA. For unsorted samples, tens of millions of PBMCs were counted, and genomic DNA was extracted using the QIAamp DNA Blood Mini kit. After blood collection by leukapheresis, PBMCs were isolated using Ficoll-Histopaque density gradient centrifugation and then cryopreserved in the vapor phase of liquid nitrogen. Using the deep immunoSEQ assay, TCR CDR3 regions were amplified from genomic DNA by multiplex PCR. Genomic DNA extracted from each cell subset was distributed evenly over all wells of several immunoSEQ 96-well plates, and each plate served as one replicate. Each replicate PCR for unsorted PBMC received roughly 0.3 ug genomic DNA, equal to tens of thousands of T cell genomes. Ten immunoSEQ deep assay plates were used to sequence unsorted PBMC genomic DNA. The purified libraries were quantified using a Qubit 3.0 fluorometer, sized with a Bioanalyzer 2100, and then quantified again using the KAPA Library Quantification kit. Every immunoSEQ 96-well plate was sequenced on a dedicated single-read 150-cycle Illumina NextSeq 550 flow cell. On the authors' methods: Because the immunoSEQ output held only junctional sequences and lacked quality scores, the filtering could not match the filtering applied to full-length reads. To assign V/J genes and CDR3, sequences were annotated against IMGT germline references using PyIR, a Python wrapper for IgBLAST v1.9. Reads were removed for weak V/J assignments (E-value above 1e-6), missing CDR3, stop codons, out-of-frame junctions, or ambiguous translated residues. A V3J clonotype was defined by an identical inferred V gene, J gene, and CDR3 amino acid sequence. Percentage overlap between repertoires was computed as shared unique clonotypes divided by the size of the smaller repertoire. Richness of each repertoire was evaluated using RTK rarefaction, the Chao1 estimator, and Recon v2.1 estimates of unobserved clonotypes. Not all clones reach the TCRdb copy of this immuneACCESS table, which keeps in-frame sequences only. Checked studies attribute under half of the gap to unresolved V genes and leave the rest unexplained. V, J and clone size are those of that table, while D and trimming were read from the DNA. The table for this sample lists some 470,000 clones; 75% to 85% of them were counted only once. Over 10% of the sample is held by the ten biggest clonotypes.

This sample was taken from a study of shared clonotypes between healthy human individuals (TCRdb year 2020). Background for the entire study: The cohort comprised a couple of women and a few men aged 18 to 49 years. To estimate repertoire size and how much clonotype sharing occurs between individuals, the study deeply sequenced the blood TCR repertoires of roughly 5 healthy adults. To increase sequencing depth and limit assay-specific biases, different laboratories used diverse techniques to prepare libraries and sequence TCR repertoires. Per donor, leukapheresis produced somewhere between about 0.9 and 10 billion PBMCs.

Reading from cysteine to phenylalanine, the CDR3 counts 14 amino acids. The DNA shown is the 42-base CDR3, in frame from base 1. The germline V gene (reference sequence) provides CDR1 GTSNPN and CDR2 SVGIG. Between the V and J ends, shortened by 0 bases and 0 bases respectively, the junction contains 8 bases. The full study reports these points: The small number of donors limited the genetic and exposure-history diversity represented. Sampling was restricted to blood, and TCR repertoires in tissues likely differ from the TCR repertoires found in blood. Pairwise subsampling led to the expectation that sequencing depth would affect the degree of clonotype sharing among donors.

This TCR was sampled from a woman in her thirties or forties in good health. Some clones in this sample may be carry-over from other donors' samples. Source material: PBMCs. Recombination linked TRBV30 to TRBJ1-1; a confident D gene designation cannot be given. The CDR3 loop reads CAWSVEIMNTEAFF. The base sequence is TGTGCCTGGAGTGTAGAGATCATGAACACTGAAGCTTTCTTT.